This T cell receptor (beta chain) originates from a study of cytomegalovirus exposure and HLA in healthy donors. Study-level information: Of a few hundred genotyped donors, 81% grouped in the Caucasian-associated ancestry cluster. Whole-study findings and limits: Data from an earlier analysis indicated that most TCR beta V segments were productive either about 90% or about 30% of the time. Reported findings show TCR beta sequences accurately forecast HLA-A and HLA-B alleles in most subjects. Later on, a genetic analysis was performed. It linked a missense variant in DCLRE1C with V- and J-gene trimming of TCR beta.

This clone was detected a few times. Its specificity is unknown. Germline CDR1 GTSNPN, CDR2 SVGIG (reference sequence). The CDR3 spans 12 residues. Trimming took off 4 bases at V and 8 bases at J, with 14 bases between the two ends. The study ran its PCR with 60 Vbeta and 13 Jbeta primers. The table came from immunoSEQ multiplex PCR; TCRdb's copy has only in-frame clones and leaves some out. The sample has 100,000 or so clones, roughly 15% seen once; the top ten hold roughly 0.89%. The sample consisted of PBMCs. The chain couples TRBV30 to TRBJ1-2, with D possibly being TRBD1 (6 bases). The source is a female donor in good health and CMV-seronegative. The CDR3 loop reads CAWKTGLPGYTF. CDR3 coding DNA: TGTGCCTGGAAAACAGGGTTACCGGGCTACACCTTC.